A selection of T cell receptor beta chains follows, all from one sample in a study of blood T cell repertoires in COVID-19. Sequenced by immunoSEQ multiplex PCR; TCRdb stores in-frame clones only, minus some. The data contain about 150,000 clones, roughly 80% of them singletons. The material sequenced was peripheral blood. These receptors were obtained from a middle-aged man with acute or convalescent COVID-19. Both conserved end residues are trimmed from each CDR3. Fields, in order: V gene, J gene, CDR3 protein.

v_gene: TRBV5-1; j_gene: TRBJ2-5; CDR3aa: ASSLLAGGAVETQY
v_gene: TRBV6-1; j_gene: TRBJ2-3; CDR3aa: ASSDSGGAADTQY
v_gene: TRBV24-1; j_gene: TRBJ1-2; CDR3aa: ATSDPRSDGYT
v_gene: TRBV29-1; j_gene: TRBJ2-5; CDR3aa: SVGRTGAFGETQY
v_gene: TRBV10-2; j_gene: TRBJ1-3; CDR3aa: ASSVVPDTIY
v_gene: TRBV28; j_gene: TRBJ1-4; CDR3aa: ASRGLVNEKLF
v_gene: TRBV3-1/TRBV3-2; j_gene: TRBJ1-1; CDR3aa: ASSQEFQEAF
v_gene: TRBV7-3; j_gene: TRBJ1-1; CDR3aa: ASSPGQGTTEAF
v_gene: TRBV11-2; j_gene: TRBJ2-3; CDR3aa: ASSWGDSFLDTQY
v_gene: TRBV7-8; j_gene: TRBJ1-2; CDR3aa: ASSFDRGKSGYT
v_gene: TRBV5-1; j_gene: TRBJ2-1; CDR3aa: ASSLVLAGGSEQF
v_gene: TRBV6-5; j_gene: TRBJ2-7; CDR3aa: ASSYRGEGSYEQY
v_gene: TRBV24-1; j_gene: TRBJ2-1; CDR3aa: ATSPGQGWNEQF
v_gene: TRBV5-1; j_gene: TRBJ1-1; CDR3aa: ASSLQEDTEAF
v_gene: TRBV24-1; j_gene: TRBJ2-3; CDR3aa: ATSDPTSGGDTQY